Listed below are T cell receptor beta chains from one sample, sequenced in a study of blood T cell repertoires in COVID-19. Data came from immunoSEQ multiplex PCR; TCRdb stores just in-frame clones and leaves some out. The data show 360,000 or so clones, nearly 90% seen once. The sequencing sample was made of peripheral blood. These receptor sequences come from a man between 18 and 29 years old with active or convalescent COVID-19. Both conserved end residues are part of each CDR3. The D gene is left open where the match is weak. Some rows mark clone size as missing; the rest say once, few, many or name a class of expanded clone.

j_call d_call v_call cdr3_length clone_size cdr3_nt cdr3_aa
TRBJ2-7 . TRBV6-5 15 . TGTGCCAGCAGTTACTCAGGGGCCCTCTCCTACGAGCAGTACTTC CASSYSGALSYEQYF
TRBJ1-2 . TRBV6-5 15 few TGTGCCAGCAGTTACGCAGGGCCTTCTAACTATGGCTACACCTTC CASSYAGPSNYGYTF
TRBJ2-3 TRBD2 TRBV9 17 . TGTGCCAGCAGCGTTCGGGTCAGCGGGGGAAGCACAGATACGCAGTATTTT CASSVRVSGGSTDTQYF
TRBJ1-2 . TRBV12-3/TRBV12-4 13 . TGTGCCAGCACCCATCCAGGATCTTATGGCTACACCTTC CASTHPGSYGYTF
TRBJ1-5 . TRBV4-2 15 . TGTGCCAGCAGCCAGTTCGAGGGCGGGAGGGAGCCCCAGCATTTT CASSQFEGGREPQHF
TRBJ2-1 . TRBV28 14 . TGTGCCAGCGAAAACTACGTAGAAGGCGGAGCGCAGTTCTTC CASENYVEGGAQFF
TRBJ1-5 . TRBV7-2 14 . TGTGCCAGCAGCTTAGATCTTCCTATCCAGCCCCAGCATTTT CASSLDLPIQPQHF
TRBJ2-3 . TRBV10-3 14 . TGTGCCATCAAGTTAGAGCAAAGCACAGATACGCAGTATTTT CAIKLEQSTDTQYF
TRBJ1-1 . TRBV19 10 few TGTGCCAGTGAGGGGGCTGAAGCTTTCTTT CASEGAEAFF
TRBJ1-6 . TRBV6-5 14 . TGTGCCAGCAGACTCGACAGGAGTAATTCACCCCTCCACTTT CASRLDRSNSPLHF
TRBJ2-7 . TRBV10-3 14 . TGTGCCACCAGAGCGGGTGCCGCACAATTGGAGCAGTACTTC CATRAGAAQLEQYF
TRBJ2-7 TRBD1 TRBV19 13 . TGTGCCAGTAGTACGGACAGGGGGGGCGAGCAGTACTTC CASSTDRGGEQYF
TRBJ2-1 TRBD1 TRBV19 15 . TGTGCCAGTAGAAAGACAGGGGTTGAGTTCGATGAGCAGTTCTTC CASRKTGVEFDEQFF
TRBJ2-2 TRBD2 TRBV6-2/TRBV6-3 17 . TGTGCCAGCAACCCGTCACGGGGGACTATGTACACCGGGGAGCTGTTTTTT CASNPSRGTMYTGELFF
TRBJ2-7 . TRBV28 13 . TGTGCCAGCCGCGGGACAGCCTCCTACGAGCAGTACTTC CASRGTASYEQYF
TRBJ2-5 . TRBV11-2 14 . TGTGCCAGCAGCTTAGTTCTGGCCGGGGAGACCCAGTACTTC CASSLVLAGETQYF
TRBJ1-2 . TRBV29-1 14 . TGCAGCGTTGTGGGGCTGAGAGCTTCCTATGGCTACACCTTC CSVVGLRASYGYTF
TRBJ2-1 . TRBV7-2 15 . TGTGCCAGCAGCTTAGGTTCAGGGGTGCTCAATGAGCAGTTCTTC CASSLGSGVLNEQFF
TRBJ2-7 . TRBV19 14 . TGTGCCAGTAGTGCAGGGATTCCCTACTACGAGCAGTACTTC CASSAGIPYYEQYF
TRBJ2-2 TRBD1 TRBV5-1 15 . TGCGCCAGCAGCCCCGGACAGGGGAACACCGGGGAGCTGTTTTTT CASSPGQGNTGELFF
TRBJ2-7 . TRBV4-3 15 once TGCGCCAGCAGCCAACTCCGCGGGGTATCCTACGAGCAGTACTTC CASSQLRGVSYEQYF
TRBJ2-7 TRBD1 TRBV24-1 15 once TGTGCCACCAGTGATCCTGGGACAGGGGATAACGAGCAGTACTTC CATSDPGTGDNEQYF
TRBJ2-5 TRBD2 TRBV27 18 . TGTGCCAGCAGTTCCCGCCCGGGACTAGCGGGAGCCAGGGAGACCCAGTACTTC CASSSRPGLAGARETQYF
TRBJ1-2 . TRBV7-2 14 . TGTGCCAGCAGCCAAGACGGCAGGGACTATGGCTACACCTTC CASSQDGRDYGYTF
TRBJ1-1 . TRBV5-6 14 few TGTGCCAGCAGCCAGCAGGGCGCCGGCACTGAAGCTTTCTTT CASSQQGAGTEAFF
TRBJ1-1 . TRBV6-5 15 . TGTGCCAGCTACAGTGGGGGGGCCGGGAACACTGAAGCTTTCTTT CASYSGGAGNTEAFF
TRBJ1-5 . TRBV6-4 13 . TGTGCCAGCAGTGACCACCAGGGTCAGCCCCAGCATTTT CASSDHQGQPQHF
TRBJ1-1 TRBD1 TRBV27 17 . TGTGCCAGCAGGCCTAACAGGGGCGCTAGGGCGAACACTGAAGCTTTCTTT CASRPNRGARANTEAFF
TRBJ2-5 TRBD2 TRBV4-3 19 . TGCGCCAGCAGCCAAGACCTAGCGGGAGGGCCCGGTTGGATGGAGACCCAGTACTTC CASSQDLAGGPGWMETQYF
TRBJ1-2 . TRBV20-1 9 . TGCAGTGCTCAGTCTGGCTACACCTTC CSAQSGYTF
TRBJ2-7 . TRBV7-2 14 . TGTGCCAGCCTTCTGGGCAGGGGTTCCTACGAGCAGTACTTC CASLLGRGSYEQYF
TRBJ1-4 TRBD1 TRBV5-1 16 . TGCGCCAGCAGCTTGTGGACAGGGGGTCAAAGTGAAAAACTGTTTTTT CASSLWTGGQSEKLFF
TRBJ2-3 TRBD2 TRBV4-2 16 . TGTGCCAGCAGCCAAGACCCGGGGGGAGACACAGATACGCAGTATTTT CASSQDPGGDTDTQYF
TRBJ2-7 TRBD2 TRBV6-2/TRBV6-3 13 . TGTGCCAGCAGCTTCGGACTAGACTACGAGCAGTACTTC CASSFGLDYEQYF
TRBJ2-7 TRBD1 TRBV11-2 13 few TGTGCCAGCAGCCGGGACAGGGAAGGTGAGCAGTACTTC CASSRDREGEQYF
TRBJ1-2 TRBD1 TRBV5-1 15 . TGCGCCAGCAGCTTGCCGGCTCAGGGGGCGCAGGGCTACACCTTC CASSLPAQGAQGYTF
TRBJ2-5 TRBD1 TRBV6-2/TRBV6-3 16 . TGTGCCAGCAGTTACTCAGCGGCAGGGGGCTATGAGACCCAGTACTTC CASSYSAAGGYETQYF
TRBJ2-7 TRBD1 TRBV7-9 15 . TGTGCCAGCAGCGCCGGGACAGGGTTATACTACGAGCAGTACTTC CASSAGTGLYYEQYF
TRBJ2-1 . TRBV6-2/TRBV6-3 13 large TGTGCCAGCAGCCCGGACACTTACAATGAGCAGTTCTTC CASSPDTYNEQFF
TRBJ1-5 . TRBV19 16 . TGTGCCATCGGCCCCCTCGCGGAATATAGCAATCAGCCCCAGCATTTT CAIGPLAEYSNQPQHF
TRBJ2-7 . TRBV28 13 . TGTGCCAGCAGTCAGGGTCGCTCCTACGAGCAGTACTTC CASSQGRSYEQYF
TRBJ1-1 . TRBV28 14 . TGTGCCAGCAGTCTTTCCTCGAGGAACACTGAAGCTTTCTTT CASSLSSRNTEAFF
TRBJ1-1 TRBD1 TRBV7-8 15 . TGTGCCAGCAGCCCCCGGACAGGGATGAACACTGAAGCTTTCTTT CASSPRTGMNTEAFF
TRBJ2-7 TRBD2 TRBV3-1/TRBV3-2 15 . TGTGCCAGCAGCCAAGGTTACCAGGGAGGGAACGAGCAGTACTTC CASSQGYQGGNEQYF
TRBJ1-1 . TRBV29-1 13 . TGCAGCGTTGTCGGCGGGATGAACACTGAAGCTTTCTTT CSVVGGMNTEAFF
TRBJ1-1 . TRBV7-9 13 . TGTGCCAGCAGCGCCCCACTGGACACTGAAGCTTTCTTT CASSAPLDTEAFF
TRBJ1-1 . TRBV18 15 . TGTGCCAGCTCACCATACCCACCTAAGAACACTGAAGCTTTCTTT CASSPYPPKNTEAFF
TRBJ1-1 . TRBV11-2 15 few TGTGCCAGCAGTCAAGCGTTTTTCAGTGGCACTGAAGCTTTCTTT CASSQAFFSGTEAFF
TRBJ2-2 TRBD2 TRBV6-2/TRBV6-3 14 . TGTGCCAGCAGTTCCGGCCGGGGGGTCGGGGAGCTGTTTTTT CASSSGRGVGELFF
TRBJ1-2 . TRBV5-4 15 . TGTGCCAGCAGCTTGGTTCGGGACACCATCTATGGCTACACCTTC CASSLVRDTIYGYTF
TRBJ2-3 . TRBV19 14 . TGTGCCAGTAGTCGGACAGCAAGGACAGATACGCAGTATTTT CASSRTARTDTQYF
TRBJ2-6 . TRBV11-2 16 . TGTGCCAGCAGCTTAGTAGTGAGCTCTGGGGCCAACGTCCTGACTTTC CASSLVVSSGANVLTF
TRBJ1-5 . TRBV28 15 . TGTGCCAGCAGTCAACAGATAACCCTAAATCAGCCCCAGCATTTT CASSQQITLNQPQHF
TRBJ2-3 TRBD2 TRBV5-1 14 . TGCGCCAGCAGCATACGACTAGCTACAGATACGCAGTATTTT CASSIRLATDTQYF
TRBJ2-7 TRBD2 TRBV7-2 17 . TGTGCCAGCAGCCCAGCCCGTGGGACTAGCGGATCCTACGAGCAGTACTTC CASSPARGTSGSYEQYF
TRBJ2-7 . TRBV19 14 . TGTGCCAGTAGTATGGGCCTAACCTCCTACGAGCAGTACTTC CASSMGLTSYEQYF
TRBJ2-7 TRBD1 TRBV11-2 15 . TGTGCCAGCAGCGCTTTTCCGGGACAGTCCTACGAGCAGTACTTC CASSAFPGQSYEQYF